These 22 T cell receptor beta chains were all obtained from the same sample, sequenced in a study of T cells in Graves' hyperthyroidism and ophthalmopathy. Amplified TCR beta CDR3 regions came from RNA transcripts. RT-PCR in the first round (using the HTBI primer set) targeted the TCR CDR3. TCRdb redid the calling of the multiplex PCR reads with MiXCR, one entry per CDR3 protein. The sample consists of about 360,000 distinct CDR3 sequences, 13% of them appearing once. The specimen was blood. The origin of the receptors is a young woman with Graves' hyperthyroidism.

This clonotype was observed at least ten times. The gene calls are TRBV7-9 and TRBJ2-3; D is unresolved. Per germline, CDR1 SEHNR and CDR2 FQNEAQ (reference sequence). V lost 2 bases, J lost 7 bases, and 10 bases lay in between. The CDR3 is 13 amino acids. CDR3 nucleotide sequence: TGTGCCAGCAGCTTAAGCGAGCCTTATACGCAGTATTTT. This translates into CASSLSEPYTQYF.

V and J are TRBV20-1 and TRBJ2-1; possibly TRBD2 for D (6 bases). Germline-derived CDR1 and CDR2 are DFQATT and SNEGSKA (reference sequence). Trimming removed 5 bases from V and 3 bases from J, with 14 bases in between. This CDR3 spans 14 amino acids. The CDR3, as DNA: TGCAGTGCTGGTGGAGGGGACTTCTACAATGAGCAGTTCTTC. As protein: CSAGGGDFYNEQFF.

The chain is built from TRBV6-2 or TRBV6-3 and TRBJ1-2; possible D gene TRBD1, 5 bases. Germline V CDR1 and CDR2: MNHEY, SVGEGT. Trimming took 2 bases from V and 2 from J, leaving 6 bases between them. This CDR3 is built from 13 residues. In DNA, the CDR3 is TGTGCCAGCAGTTACGGGGACAACTATGGCTACACCTTC. This sequence encodes CASSYGDNYGYTF.

In its sample, this clonotype was seen many times. The chain is built from TRBV7-9 and TRBJ2-1; 7 bases align to TRBD1. The CDR3 runs to 15 residues. The trim removed 2 bases at V and 2 bases at J, leaving 3 bases unmatched. CDR1 is SEHNR, CDR2 FQNEAQ, per germline (reference sequence). The CDR3 is CASSLRGHPYNEQFF. The DNA for the CDR3 is TGTGCCAGCAGCTTAAGGGGGCACCCCTACAATGAGCAGTTCTTC.

This clonotype came up many times. The chain is built from TRBV2 and TRBJ1-1; 8 nucleotides align to TRBD1. V was pared by 7 bases and J by 0 bases, with 4 bases of the junction left unmatched. The CDR3 has 14 amino acids. The germline V gene has CDR1 SNHLY and CDR2 FYNNEI. The CDR3 spells CASTRDRMNTEAFF. The CDR3 DNA reads as TGTGCCAGCACCCGGGACAGGATGAACACTGAAGCTTTCTTT.

This clonotype was picked up many times. The genes are TRBV6-2 or TRBV6-3 and TRBJ1-5; D may be TRBD1 (6 bases). Germline CDR1 and CDR2: MNHEY and SVGEGT. The CDR3 is made up of 18 amino acids. V was shortened by 2 bases and J by 6 bases, with 23 bases between the two germline ends. The CDR3 here is CASSYPPNLQGLGQPQHF. CDR3 sequence (DNA): TGTGCCAGCAGTTACCCCCCAAACCTACAGGGATTGGGTCAGCCCCAGCATTTT.

This clonotype occurred many times. The rearrangement links TRBV15 to TRBJ2-3; 7 positions match TRBD2. Germline CDR1 reads LNHNV; CDR2 reads YYDKDF (reference sequence). The CDR3 has 15 amino acids. J was trimmed by 0 bases and V by 4 bases; bases with no gene match: 4. The CDR3 here is CATSTRTRSTDTQYF. CDR3 nucleotide sequence: TGTGCCACCAGCACGCGGACTAGAAGCACAGATACGCAGTATTTT.

This clonotype was recorded at least ten times. The chain is built from TRBV15 and TRBJ2-1; TRBD2 matches 8 bases. The J segment lost 7 bases and the V segment lost 5 bases, leaving 10 bases of the junction unmatched. CDR3 length equals 15 residues. Germline V gene lookup returns CDR1 LNHNV and CDR2 YYDKDF (reference sequence). The CDR3 DNA sequence: TGTGCCACCAGCCTCCCCAGCGGGAGAAAGAATGAGCAGTTCTTC. Translated, it gives CATSLPSGRKNEQFF.

This clonotype was counted ten times or more. The chain links TRBV3-1 to TRBJ1-5; no reliable D call. V was trimmed by 2 bases and J by 5 bases, leaving 7 bases between them. The CDR3 consists of 13 residues. The germline CDR1 and CDR2 sequences are LGHDT and YNNKEL (reference sequence). The CDR3 reads CASSQLPDQPQHF. DNA of the CDR3: TGTGCCAGCAGCCAACTACCTGATCAGCCCCAGCATTTT.

This clonotype was counted many times. The chain recombines TRBV4-1 with TRBJ1-2; D remains ambiguous. The V gene lost 5 bases and the J gene lost 3 bases, with 10 bases spanning the gap. Germline V lookup: CDR1 MGHRA, CDR2 YSYEKL. This CDR3 contains 13 residues. The CDR3 here is CASSSNTYYGYTF. In DNA form, the CDR3 reads TGCGCCAGCAGCTCGAACACCTACTATGGCTACACCTTC.

This clonotype was recorded at least ten times. The CDR3 DNA reads as TGTGCCAGCAGCCTCCGAGGGGACAGCACAGATACGCAGTATTTT. Translation: CASSLRGDSTDTQYF. The chain links TRBV9 to TRBJ2-3; D may match TRBD1 or TRBD2 (5 bases each). V lost 4 bases to trimming and J lost 0 bases, with 12 bases between them. The CDR3 length is 15 residues. Per germline, CDR1 SGDLS and CDR2 YYNGEE.

The chain recombines TRBV28 with TRBJ2-1, with 12 nucleotides matching TRBD2. Germline trimming cut 7 bases from V and 8 bases from J; bases unmatched to any gene: 9. This CDR3 spans 15 amino acids. Germline CDR1 and CDR2: MDHEN and SYDVKM. CDR3 nucleotides: TGTGCCAGCAACCAGCTAGCGGGGGGGCCGGATGAGCAGTTCTTC. The encoded protein is CASNQLAGGPDEQFF.

In its sample, this clonotype was seen many times. The chain joins TRBV27 to TRBJ2-2; TRBD2 aligns across 7 bases. CDR1 and CDR2 from the germline V gene are MNHEY and SMNVEV (reference sequence). V lost 6 bases to trimming and J lost 5 bases; unmatched junction nucleotides: 6. The CDR3 extends over 14 amino acids. CDR3 nucleotide sequence: TGTGCCAGCAGCAACGGGGGGAGGACCGGGGAGCTGTTTTTT. Residues: CASSNGGRTGELFF.

The CDR3 protein is CASSIGDGNQPQHF. In nucleotides, the CDR3 is TGTGCCAGTAGTATTGGGGACGGCAATCAGCCCCAGCATTTT. The chain uses TRBV19 and TRBJ1-5; tentative D call: TRBD1 (5 bases). Trimming pared 3 bases from V and 2 bases from J, leaving 8 bases between. This CDR3 has 14 residues. The germline gives CDR1 LNHDA, CDR2 SQIVND (reference sequence).

The table lists this clonotype with many counts. The chain links TRBV6-1 to TRBJ1-3, with no clear D. CDR1 MNHNS and CDR2 SASEGT come from the germline V gene. Trimming took 0 bases from V and 4 from J, leaving 10 bases between them. This CDR3 region has 15 residues. CDR3 nucleotides: TGTGCCAGCAGTGAAGCCCGGATCACCGGAAACACCATATATTTT. This encodes CASSEARITGNTIYF.

The rearrangement joins TRBV11-3 to TRBJ1-1; the D is unclear. The CDR3 extends over 16 amino acids. CDR1 and CDR2 from the germline V gene are SGHNT and YENEEA. V was trimmed by 1 base and J by 1 base, leaving 13 bases between them. In DNA form, the CDR3 reads TGTGCCAGCAGCTTAGTAGTCCCCAGCCGGAACACTGAAGCTTTCTTT. It encodes CASSLVVPSRNTEAFF.

Many counts were recorded for this clonotype. The chain combines TRBV7-3 with TRBJ2-7; 9 positions match TRBD1. The trim removed 3 bases at V and 5 bases at J, leaving 11 bases unmatched. CDR1 and CDR2 (germline): SGHTA, FQGTGA. The CDR3 is 16 residues long. CDR3 sequence (DNA): TGTGCCAGCAGCTTCTCAAGCAGACAGGGGGAGGACGAGCAGTACTTC. The encoded protein is CASSFSSRQGEDEQYF.

In this sample, this clonotype turned up a few times. The chain employs TRBV11-1 and TRBJ2-2; 7 bases agree with TRBD1. J gave up 5 bases and V 5 bases, and 11 bases lay outside the gene matches. Germline V gives CDR1 SGHAT, CDR2 FQDESV (reference sequence). The CDR3 contains 16 residues. Written as DNA, the CDR3 is TGTGCCAGCAGCCTCGGACTTCTACAGGGGACCGGGGAGCTGTTTTTT. Translation gives CASSLGLLQGTGELFF.

This clonotype was detected only a few times. This chain uses TRBV5-1 with TRBJ1-1, with a weak D call TRBD1 (5 bases). The V end lost 0 bases, the J end lost 2 bases, and 14 bases lay between the germline ends. The CDR3 sequence is 16 residues long. In germline, CDR1 is SGHRS, CDR2 YFSETQ. This CDR3 reads CASSLGGPGLNTEAFF. DNA of the CDR3: TGCGCCAGCAGCTTGGGGGGACCGGGACTTAACACTGAAGCTTTCTTT.

The V call is TRBV2, the J call TRBJ1-5; D ambiguous. V dropped 3 bases and J dropped 0 bases, with 6 bases sitting between them. In germline, CDR1 is SNHLY, CDR2 FYNNEI. The CDR3 is made up of 14 amino acids. The CDR3 region has the DNA TGTGCCAGCAGTGAGTTGTATAGCAATCAGCCCCAGCATTTT. This gives the protein CASSELYSNQPQHF.

This clonotype was counted many times. DNA for the CDR3: TGTGCCAGCATCCCCCCTTTGACTAGCGGGACAGATACGCAGTATTTT. Amino acids: CASIPPLTSGTDTQYF. This sequence joins TRBV7-2 and TRBJ2-3; 10 bases match TRBD2. In germline, CDR1 is SGHTA, CDR2 FQGNSA. The CDR3 length is 16 residues. V was pared by 7 bases and J by 3 bases, with 10 bases of the junction left unmatched.

To note about this clonotype: A clone one base away is much larger, so this may be a read error. V and J are TRBV4-1 and TRBJ1-1; D not certain. Trimming cost V 0 bases and J 10 bases, with 9 bases left between them. Germline V gene data show CDR1 as MGHRA and CDR2 as YSYEKL. The CDR3 loop spans 12 amino acids. The CDR3 sequence: CASSQEGITAFF. The CDR3 nucleotides are TGCGCCAGCAGCCAAGAGGGGATTACAGCTTTCTTT.